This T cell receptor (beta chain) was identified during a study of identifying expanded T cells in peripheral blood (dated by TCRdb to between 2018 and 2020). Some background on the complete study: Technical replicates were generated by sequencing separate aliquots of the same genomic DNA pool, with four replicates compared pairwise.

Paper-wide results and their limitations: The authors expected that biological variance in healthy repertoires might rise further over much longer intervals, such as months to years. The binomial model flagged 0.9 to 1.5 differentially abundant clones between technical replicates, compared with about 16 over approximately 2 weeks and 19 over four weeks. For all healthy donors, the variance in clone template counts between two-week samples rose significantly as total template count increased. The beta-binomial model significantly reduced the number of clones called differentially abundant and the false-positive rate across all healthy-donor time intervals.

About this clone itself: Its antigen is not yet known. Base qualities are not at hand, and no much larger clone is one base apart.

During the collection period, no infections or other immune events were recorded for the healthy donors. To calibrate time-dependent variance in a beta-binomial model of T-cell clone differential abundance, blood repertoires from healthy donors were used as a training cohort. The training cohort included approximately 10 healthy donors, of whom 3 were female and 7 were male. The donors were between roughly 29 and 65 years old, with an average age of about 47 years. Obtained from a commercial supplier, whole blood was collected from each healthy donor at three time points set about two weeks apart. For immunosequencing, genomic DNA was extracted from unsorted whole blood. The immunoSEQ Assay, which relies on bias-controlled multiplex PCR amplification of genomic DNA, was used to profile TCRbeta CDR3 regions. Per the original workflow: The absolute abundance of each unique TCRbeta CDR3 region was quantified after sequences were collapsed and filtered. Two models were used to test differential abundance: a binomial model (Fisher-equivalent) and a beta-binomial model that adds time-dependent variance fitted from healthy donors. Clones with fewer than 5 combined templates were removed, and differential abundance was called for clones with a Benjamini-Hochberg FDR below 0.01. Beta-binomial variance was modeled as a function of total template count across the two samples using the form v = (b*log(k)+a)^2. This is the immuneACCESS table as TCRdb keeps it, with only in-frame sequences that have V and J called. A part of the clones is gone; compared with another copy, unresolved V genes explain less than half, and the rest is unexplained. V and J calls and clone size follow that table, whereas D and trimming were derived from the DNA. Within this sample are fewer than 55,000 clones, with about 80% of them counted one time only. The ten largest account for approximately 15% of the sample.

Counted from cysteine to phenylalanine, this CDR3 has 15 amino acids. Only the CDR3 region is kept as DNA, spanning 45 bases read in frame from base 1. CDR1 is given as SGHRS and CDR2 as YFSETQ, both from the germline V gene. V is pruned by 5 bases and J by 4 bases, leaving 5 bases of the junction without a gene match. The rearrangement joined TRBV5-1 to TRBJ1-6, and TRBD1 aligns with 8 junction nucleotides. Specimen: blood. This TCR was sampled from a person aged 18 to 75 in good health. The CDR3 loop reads CASRKTGDYNSPLHF. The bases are TGCGCCAGCAGGAAGACAGGGGATTATAATTCACCCCTCCACTTT.